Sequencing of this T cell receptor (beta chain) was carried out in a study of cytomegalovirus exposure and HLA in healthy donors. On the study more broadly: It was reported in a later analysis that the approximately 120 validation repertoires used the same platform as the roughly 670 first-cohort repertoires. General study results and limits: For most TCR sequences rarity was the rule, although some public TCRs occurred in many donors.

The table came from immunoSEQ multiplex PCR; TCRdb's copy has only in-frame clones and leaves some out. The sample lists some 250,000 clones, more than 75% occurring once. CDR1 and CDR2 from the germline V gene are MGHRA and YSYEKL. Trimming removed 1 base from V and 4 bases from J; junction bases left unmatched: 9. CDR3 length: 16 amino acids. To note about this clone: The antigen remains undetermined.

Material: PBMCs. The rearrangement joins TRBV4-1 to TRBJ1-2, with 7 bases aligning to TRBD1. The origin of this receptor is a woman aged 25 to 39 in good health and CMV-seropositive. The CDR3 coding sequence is TGCGCCAGCAGCCAAGCGCCTTTATCAGGGGGCTATGGCTACACCTTC. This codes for CASSQAPLSGGYGYTF.